At least ten counts were recorded for the clone carrying this T cell receptor (beta chain). This record comes from a study of blood T cell repertoires in COVID-19. Study at large: Spain, Italy and the United States supplied samples that represented acute and convalescent COVID-19.

Repertoires were generated with immunoSEQ multiplex PCR, while TCRdb's copy carries only in-frame clones and drops some. The table includes roughly 180,000 clones, about 75% detected once. CDR1 and CDR2 from the germline V gene are SEHNR and FQNEAQ (reference sequence). This CDR3 is 14 amino acids long. V gave up 1 base and J gave up 2 bases, with 8 bases separating them. The clonotype was recovered from a woman between 45 and 65 years old with active or convalescent COVID-19. The sequenced sample consisted of peripheral blood. This chain uses TRBV7-9 with TRBJ1-1; no firm D call. CDR3 loop: CASSLEWANTEAFF. The CDR3 DNA sequence: TGTGCCAGCAGCTTAGAGTGGGCTAACACTGAAGCTTTCTTT.